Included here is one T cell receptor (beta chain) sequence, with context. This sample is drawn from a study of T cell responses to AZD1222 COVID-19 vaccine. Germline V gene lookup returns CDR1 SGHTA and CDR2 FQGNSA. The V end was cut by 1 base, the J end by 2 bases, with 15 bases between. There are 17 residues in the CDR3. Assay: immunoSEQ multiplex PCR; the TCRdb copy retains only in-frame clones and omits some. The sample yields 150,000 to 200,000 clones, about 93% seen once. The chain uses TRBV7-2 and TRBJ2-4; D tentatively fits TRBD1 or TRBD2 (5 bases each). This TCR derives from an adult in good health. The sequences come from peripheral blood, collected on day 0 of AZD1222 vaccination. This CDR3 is CASSLDDPGGTKNIQYF. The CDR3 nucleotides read TGTGCCAGCAGCTTAGACGACCCTGGGGGAACCAAAAACATTCAGTACTTC.